The clone carrying this TCR beta chain was seen only a few times. Its antigen is not known. The data were taken from a study of T cells in Graves' hyperthyroidism and ophthalmopathy. Across the whole study: Blood was drawn when the patient was first diagnosed and still untreated. Findings and caveats of the study: Blood also showed most of the thyroid clonotypes that were expanded above 0.001.

J gave up 5 bases and V 5 bases, and 14 bases lay outside the gene matches. The CDR3 is 16 residues long. Germline CDR1 and CDR2: MNHNS and SASEGT. Patients were excluded for uncontrolled infection, other autoimmune disease, pregnancy or lactation. The blood was taken when hyperthyroidism was first diagnosed, before any ophthalmopathy symptoms showed up. Authors of the study amplified TCR beta CDR3 regions from RNA transcripts. An initial round of RT-PCR targeting the TCR CDR3 relied on the HTBI primer set. TCRdb passed the multiplex PCR reads through MiXCR, listing each CDR3 protein once. This table holds approximately 600,000 distinct CDR3 sequences, 14% found once.

This TCR was recovered from a woman aged 25 to 39 with Graves' hyperthyroidism that later progressed to Graves' ophthalmopathy. The chain recombines TRBV6-1 with TRBJ2-7; 8 bases map to TRBD2. The specimen sequenced was blood. For the CDR3, the DNA is TGTGCCAGCAGTTTGGGGGGGGGCGGGAGGAAGAACGAGCAGTACTTC. This encodes CASSLGGGGRKNEQYF.